Below, 26 T cell receptor beta chains from the same sample are listed, as sequenced in a study of T cell responses to AZD1222 COVID-19 vaccine. Here immunoSEQ multiplex PCR was the method, and the copy in TCRdb shows in-frame clones only, minus some. The repertoire consists of approximately 120,000 clones, with approximately 85% occurring once and the leading ten covering 4.4%. The sequencing here drew on peripheral blood, taken 28 days after the second AZD1222 dose. These receptors all come from an adult who received the AZD1222 COVID-19 vaccine.

V and J are TRBV5-1 and TRBJ2-2; D unresolved. The V gene lost 1 base and the J gene lost 3 bases, with 7 bases spanning the gap. Per the germline V gene, CDR1 is SGHRS and CDR2 is YFSETQ. This CDR3 region has 14 residues. In nucleotides, the CDR3 is TGCGCCAGCAGCTTGATTAGGGACACCGGGGAGCTGTTTTTT. Translation gives CASSLIRDTGELFF.

The genes are TRBV7-3 and TRBJ2-1; 9 nucleotides agree with TRBD2. V was pared by 0 bases and J by 8 bases, with 11 bases of the junction left unmatched. The CDR3 extends over 17 amino acids. Germline values: CDR1 SGHTA, CDR2 FQGTGA. The CDR3 DNA follows: TGTGCCAGCAGCTTAACGTTTCGCGGGGGGGCCTTGGATGAGCAGTTCTTC. The encoded protein is CASSLTFRGGALDEQFF.

V gene TRBV29-1 combines with J gene TRBJ2-7; TRBD1 matches 7 bases. Germline V gene data show CDR1 as SQVTM and CDR2 as ANQGSEA. This CDR3 region has 17 residues. The V segment lost 6 bases and the J segment 0 bases; nucleotides outside the gene matches: 17. The CDR3: CSVKTFAGTVSSYEQYF. The CDR3 DNA follows: TGCAGCGTCAAAACATTCGCCGGGACAGTAAGCTCCTACGAGCAGTACTTC.

This clone came up a few times. This sequence joins TRBV5-1 and TRBJ2-2; D gene ambiguous. CDR3 size: 15 residues. The V end lost 0 bases, the J end lost 5 bases, and 11 bases lay between the germline ends. CDR1 and CDR2 from the germline V gene are SGHRS and YFSETQ. The CDR3 nucleotides read TGCGCCAGCAGCTTGGAGGCGTTCGTAACCGGGGAGCTGTTTTTT. This codes for CASSLEAFVTGELFF. Full variable domain (remainder filled in from reference TRBV5-1 and TRBJ2-2): KAGVTQTPRYLIKTRGQQVTLSCSPISGHRSVSWYQQTPGQGLQFLFEYFSETQRNKGNFPGRFSGRQFSNSRSEMNVSTLELGDSALYLCASSLEAFVTGELFFGEGSRLTVL.

The genes are TRBV28 and TRBJ1-2; 12 nucleotides agree with TRBD1. Germline values: CDR1 MDHEN, CDR2 SYDVKM. The CDR3 has 15 amino acids. The ends lost 6 bases at V and 7 bases at J; junction bases unmatched: 9. The CDR3 reads CASRFRDRGRGGYTF. CDR3 DNA: TGTGCCAGCAGATTCCGGGACAGGGGGCGCGGTGGCTACACCTTC.

The rearrangement uses TRBV6-1 and TRBJ2-7; 7 nucleotides line up with TRBD1. The CDR3 loop spans 14 amino acids. The junction had 1 base not matched to a gene; V was cut back by 1 base and J by 1 base. The germline V gene encodes CDR1 MNHNS and CDR2 SASEGT. CDR3 nucleotides: TGTGCCAGCAGTGAAGACAGGGGTTCCTACGAGCAGTACTTC. Translating it yields CASSEDRGSYEQYF.

This chain connects TRBV5-4 to TRBJ2-3; D is uncertain. The germline V gene encodes CDR1 SGHNT and CDR2 YYREEE (reference sequence). This CDR3 has 14 residues. The V and J ends lost 0 bases and 2 bases respectively, with 7 bases between them. CDR3 residues: CASSLDGYTDTQYF. The CDR3 DNA reads as TGTGCCAGCAGCTTGGACGGTTACACAGATACGCAGTATTTT.

The gene calls are TRBV3-1 (or the pseudogene TRBV3-2) and TRBJ2-1; 11 positions match TRBD2. Germline V gives CDR1 LGHDT, CDR2 YNNKEL (reference sequence). Losses at the gene ends were 0 bases for V and 10 bases for J; bases not matched to a gene: 5. This CDR3 spans 15 amino acids. The CDR3 region is CASSQDSGGAREQFF. In DNA form, the CDR3 reads TGTGCCAGCAGCCAAGATAGCGGGGGGGCGCGGGAGCAGTTCTTC.

The table lists this clone with a count of one. At one end, the junction sequence differs from germline, possibly due to a read error. V is TRBV13 and J is TRBJ2-5; D is unclear. In germline, CDR1 is PRHDT, CDR2 FYEKMQ (reference sequence). The CDR3 consists of 8 residues. CDR3 sequence reads: CASRFRDF. The CDR3 DNA follows: TGTGCCAGCAGGTTTAGGGACTTC.

The CDR3 spells CASSEVLPGQPHYEQYF. The DNA for the CDR3 is TGCGCCAGCAGTGAGGTTTTACCTGGACAGCCCCACTACGAGCAGTACTTC. The rearrangement links TRBV10-1 to TRBJ2-7; D possibly corresponds to TRBD1 (6 bases). There are 17 residues in the CDR3. Germline CDR1 WNHNN, CDR2 SYGVQD (reference sequence). V was pared by 2 bases and J by 3 bases, with 20 bases between.

V and J are TRBV6-2 or TRBV6-3 and TRBJ1-1; D is possibly TRBD1 (6 bases). Germline CDR1 MNHEY, CDR2 SVGEGT. The ends were cut back, 5 bases at V and 3 bases at J, with 13 bases in the middle. This CDR3 comprises 14 residues. This CDR3 is CASSPRTVYTEAFF. DNA for the CDR3: TGTGCCAGCAGTCCAAGGACAGTATACACTGAAGCTTTCTTT.

V and J are TRBV18 and TRBJ1-5; D unresolved. Germline values: CDR1 KGHSH, CDR2 LQKENI. This CDR3 region has 15 residues. The germline V and J ends were trimmed by 6 bases and 4 bases, with 16 bases remaining between them. CDR3 region: CASSRGTPNNQPQHF. CDR3 coding DNA: TGTGCCAGCTCCCGGGGTACTCCCAATAATCAGCCCCAGCATTTT.

This chain links TRBV28 with TRBJ1-2, with D unclear. CDR1 is MDHEN and CDR2 is SYDVKM in the germline V gene. Between the trimmed V and J ends, which lost 4 bases and 0 bases, there was a span of 30 bases. CDR3 length: 21 residues. CDR3 DNA: TGTGCCAGCAGTTCCGGGGTTGGTCGCTGGGAGCTACCGAGCTCTAACTATGGCTACACCTTC. Protein sequence: CASSSGVGRWELPSSNYGYTF.

The table lists this clone with a count of one. The rearrangement uses TRBV19 and TRBJ1-3; no clear D gene. This CDR3 region has 15 residues. Trimming took 4 bases from V and 1 from J, leaving 11 bases between them. Germline lookup yields CDR1 LNHDA and CDR2 SQIVND (reference sequence). In nucleotides, the CDR3 is TGTGCCAGTAGTACCCCAAGGCCTTCTGGAAACACCATATATTTT. Protein product: CASSTPRPSGNTIYF.

The chain links TRBV18 to TRBJ1-4, with D possibly being TRBD1 (5 bases). CDR3 length: 15 amino acids. Trimming stripped 0 bases from V and 0 bases from J, with 5 bases between. The V gene's germline CDR1 is KGHSH and CDR2 LQKENI. CDR3 loop: CASSPPTATNEKLFF. Written as DNA, the CDR3 is TGTGCCAGCTCACCACCGACAGCAACTAATGAAAAACTGTTTTTT.

The chain links TRBV6-5 to TRBJ2-2; 7 nucleotides align to TRBD2. The CDR3 sequence is 15 residues long. V was pared by 10 bases and J by 5 bases, with 13 bases of the junction left unmatched. The germline CDR1 and CDR2 sequences are MNHEY and SVGAGI. This CDR3 is CATHFSSGQTGELFF. CDR3 bases: TGTGCCACCCACTTTTCTAGCGGACAAACCGGGGAGCTGTTTTTT.

The CDR3 region has the DNA TGTGCCAGCAGCTTCTGGGACGGCCTCGTTTCTGACAACACCGGGGAGCTGTTTTTT. This encodes CASSFWDGLVSDNTGELFF. This chain connects TRBV7-3 to TRBJ2-2; D might be TRBD1 or TRBD2, each matching 5 bases. The CDR3 covers 19 residues. V lost 3 bases, J lost 2 bases, and 22 bases lay in between. Germline loops: CDR1 SGHTA, CDR2 FQGTGA.

V and J are TRBV5-1 and TRBJ2-5; D gene ambiguous. The CDR3 loop spans 15 amino acids. Trimming removed 0 bases from V and 1 base from J, with 10 bases in between. CDR1 SGHRS and CDR2 YFSETQ come from the germline V gene. The CDR3 DNA reads TGCGCCAGCAGCTTGGACAGATGGGGCCAAGAGACCCAGTACTTC. Translation: CASSLDRWGQETQYF.

Only one count was recorded for this clone. This chain connects TRBV2 to TRBJ1-2; D unclear. Between the trimmed V and J ends, which lost 8 bases and 4 bases, there was a span of 5 bases. CDR1 is SNHLY, CDR2 FYNNEI, per germline. The CDR3 spans 10 residues. CDR3: CASGSYGYTF. The CDR3 nucleotides read TGTGCCAGCGGGAGCTATGGCTACACCTTC.

This clone was detected a few times. This rearrangement joins TRBV24-1 to TRBJ1-5, with unresolved D. This CDR3 has 16 amino acids. Trimming removed 3 bases at V and 3 bases at J, with 14 bases between. The germline V gene has CDR1 KGHDR and CDR2 SFDVKD. The DNA for the CDR3 is TGTGCCACCAGTGATCCGTCCCGGACCGACAATCAGCCCCAGCATTTT. It codes for CATSDPSRTDNQPQHF.

The V gene is TRBV18, the J gene TRBJ2-2, with D possibly matching TRBD1 (5 bases). Trimming stripped 1 base from V and 0 bases from J, with 6 bases between. Per the germline V gene, CDR1 is KGHSH and CDR2 is LQKENI. The CDR3 contains 15 residues. This CDR3 reads CASSPLGANTGELFF. CDR3 DNA sequence: TGTGCCAGCTCACCACTAGGGGCGAACACCGGGGAGCTGTTTTTT.

The chain joins TRBV27 to TRBJ1-2; D is uncertain. V lost 5 bases and J lost 7, with 20 bases in between. The CDR3 contains 15 residues. Germline V gene lookup returns CDR1 MNHEY and CDR2 SMNVEV (reference sequence). DNA for the CDR3: TGTGCCAGCAGTGTCCGGGCCTCCTTCCCTAGTGGCTACACCTTC. Protein sequence: CASSVRASFPSGYTF.

The chain employs TRBV5-5 and TRBJ1-6; no clear D. Trimming left V 7 bases short and J 4 bases short, with 15 bases between. CDR1 is SGHKS and CDR2 is YYEKEE in the germline V gene (reference sequence). The length of the CDR3 is 15 residues. The CDR3 spells CASVGRETYNSPLHF. CDR3 in DNA: TGTGCCAGCGTCGGGAGGGAGACTTATAATTCACCCCTCCACTTT.

J is TRBJ2-3 and V is TRBV7-7; 9 bases align to TRBD1. The junction had 7 bases not matched to a gene; V was cut back by 5 bases and J by 1 base. CDR1 and CDR2 from the germline V gene are SSHAT and FNYEAQ (reference sequence). The CDR3 spans 16 residues. The CDR3 DNA follows: TGTGCCAGCAGCCCAGGGACAGGGTTCGGCACAGATACGCAGTATTTT. It yields the protein CASSPGTGFGTDTQYF. The full variable domain, in which reference TRBV7-7 and TRBJ2-3 provide the parts outside the CDR3, is GAGVSQSPRYKVTKRGQDVTLRCDPISSHATLYWYQQALGQGPEFLTYFNYEAQPDKSGLPSDRFSAERPEGSISTLTIQRTEQRDSAMYRCASSPGTGFGTDTQYFGPGTRLTVL.

V gene TRBV5-1 combines with J gene TRBJ2-1; 8 bases match TRBD1. The V gene end was trimmed by 0 bases and the J gene end by 8 bases; junction bases not matched to a gene: 10. The CDR3 is made up of 16 amino acids. Germline lookup yields CDR1 SGHRS and CDR2 YFSETQ. The CDR3 DNA sequence: TGCGCCAGCAGCTTGGAATTGCAGGGGGCTACGGATGAGCAGTTCTTC. This encodes CASSLELQGATDEQFF.

V and J are TRBV14 and TRBJ1-2, with unresolved D. The CDR3 runs to 16 residues. Trimming stripped 2 bases from V and 8 bases from J, with 21 bases between. The germline V gene has CDR1 SGHDN and CDR2 FVKESK. The CDR3 sequence is CASSQLTGTSLRGYTF. The CDR3 nucleotides read TGTGCCAGCAGCCAATTGACCGGAACGTCGTTGCGGGGCTACACCTTC.